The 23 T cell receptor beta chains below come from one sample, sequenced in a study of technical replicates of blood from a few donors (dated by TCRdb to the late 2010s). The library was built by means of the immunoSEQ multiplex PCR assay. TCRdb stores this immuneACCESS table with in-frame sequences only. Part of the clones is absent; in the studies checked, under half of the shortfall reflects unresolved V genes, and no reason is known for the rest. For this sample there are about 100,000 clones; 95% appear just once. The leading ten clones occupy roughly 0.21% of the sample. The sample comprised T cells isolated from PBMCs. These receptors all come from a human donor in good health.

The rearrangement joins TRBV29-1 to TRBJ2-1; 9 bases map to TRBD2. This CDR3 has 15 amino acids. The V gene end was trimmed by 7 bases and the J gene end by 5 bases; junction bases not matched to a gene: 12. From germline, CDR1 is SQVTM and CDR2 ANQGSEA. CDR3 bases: TGCAGCGCTGGGAGTTGGCTAGCGGGGAACAATGAGCAGTTCTTC. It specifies CSAGSWLAGNNEQFF.

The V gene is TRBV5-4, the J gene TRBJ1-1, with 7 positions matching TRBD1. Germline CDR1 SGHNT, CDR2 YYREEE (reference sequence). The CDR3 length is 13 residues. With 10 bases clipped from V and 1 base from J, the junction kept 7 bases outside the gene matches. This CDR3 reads CACRDSENTEAFF. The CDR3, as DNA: TGTGCCTGCCGGGACAGCGAGAACACTGAAGCTTTCTTT. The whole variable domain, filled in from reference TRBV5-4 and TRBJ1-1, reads ETGVTQSPTHLIKTRGQQVTLRCSSQSGHNTVSWYQQALGQGPQFIFQYYREEENGRGNFPPRFSGLQFPNYSSELNVNALELDDSALYLCACRDSENTEAFFGQGTRLTVV.

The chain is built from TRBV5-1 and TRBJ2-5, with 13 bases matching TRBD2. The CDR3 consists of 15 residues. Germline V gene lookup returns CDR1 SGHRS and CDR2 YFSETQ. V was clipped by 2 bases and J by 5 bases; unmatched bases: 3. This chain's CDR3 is CASSFTLAGGETQYF. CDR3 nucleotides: TGCGCCAGCAGCTTTACACTAGCGGGGGGGGAGACCCAGTACTTC.

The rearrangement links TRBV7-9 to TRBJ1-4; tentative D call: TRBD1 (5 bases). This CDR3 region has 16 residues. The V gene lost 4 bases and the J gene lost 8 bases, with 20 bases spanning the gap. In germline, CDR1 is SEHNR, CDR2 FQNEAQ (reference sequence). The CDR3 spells CASSSTQVVAQEKLFF. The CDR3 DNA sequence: TGTGCCAGCAGCTCCACACAGGTAGTAGCACAAGAAAAACTGTTTTTT. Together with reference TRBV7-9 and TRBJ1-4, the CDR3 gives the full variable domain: DTGVSQNPRHKITKRGQNVTFRCDPISEHNRLYWYRQTLGQGPEFLTYFQNEAQLEKSRLLSDRFSAERPKGSFSTLEIQRTEQGDSAMYLCASSSTQVVAQEKLFFGSGTQLSVL.

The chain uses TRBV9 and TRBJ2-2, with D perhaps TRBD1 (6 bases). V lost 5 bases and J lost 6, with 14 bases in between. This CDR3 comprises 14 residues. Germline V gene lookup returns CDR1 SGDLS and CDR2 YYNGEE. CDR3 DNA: TGTGCCAGCAGGAAGGACAGCCGGGCCGGGGAGCTGTTTTTT. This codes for CASRKDSRAGELFF.

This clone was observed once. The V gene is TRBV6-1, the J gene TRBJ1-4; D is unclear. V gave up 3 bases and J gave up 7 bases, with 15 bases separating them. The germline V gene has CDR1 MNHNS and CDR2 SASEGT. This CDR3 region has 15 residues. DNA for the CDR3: TGTGCCAGCAGTGATAGTCGGGGATTTGGTGAAAAACTGTTTTTT. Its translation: CASSDSRGFGEKLFF.

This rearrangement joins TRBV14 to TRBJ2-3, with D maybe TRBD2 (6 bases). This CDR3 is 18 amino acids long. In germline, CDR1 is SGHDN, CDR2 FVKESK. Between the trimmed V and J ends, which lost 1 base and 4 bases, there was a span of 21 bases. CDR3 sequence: CASSQVSGKVAAADTQYF. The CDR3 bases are TGTGCCAGCAGCCAAGTCTCGGGAAAGGTAGCGGCGGCAGATACGCAGTATTTT.

CDR3 sequence reads: CASSILSGNKVFEQFF. CDR3 DNA sequence: TGTGCCAGTAGTATACTTAGCGGGAATAAGGTGTTTGAGCAGTTCTTC. This chain links TRBV19 with TRBJ2-1; 8 bases fit TRBD2. V dropped 2 bases and J dropped 9; count of bases not matched to a gene: 12. The CDR3 is made up of 16 amino acids. The germline CDR1 and CDR2 sequences are LNHDA and SQIVND (reference sequence).

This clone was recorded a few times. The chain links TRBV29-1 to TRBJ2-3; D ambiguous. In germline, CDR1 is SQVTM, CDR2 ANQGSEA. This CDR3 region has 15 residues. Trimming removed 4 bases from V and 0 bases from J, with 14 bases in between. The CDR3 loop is CSVAPHGSSTDTQYF. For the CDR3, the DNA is TGCAGCGTTGCCCCCCACGGGTCTAGCACAGATACGCAGTATTTT.

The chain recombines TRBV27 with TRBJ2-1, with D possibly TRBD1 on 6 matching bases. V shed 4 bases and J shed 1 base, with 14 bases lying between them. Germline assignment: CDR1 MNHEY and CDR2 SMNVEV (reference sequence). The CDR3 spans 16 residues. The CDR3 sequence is CASSYDRTVSYNEQFF. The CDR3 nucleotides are TGTGCCAGCAGTTACGATAGGACAGTGTCCTACAATGAGCAGTTCTTC.

The CDR3 region is CASSLAGGRQQYF. In DNA, the CDR3 is TGTGCCAGCAGCTTGGCCGGCGGGCGCCAGCAGTACTTC. V and J are TRBV5-8 and TRBJ2-7; tentative D call: TRBD2 (5 bases). Germline CDR1 is SGHTS and CDR2 is YDEGEE. The CDR3 consists of 13 residues. Trimming pared 0 bases from V and 8 bases from J, leaving 12 bases between.

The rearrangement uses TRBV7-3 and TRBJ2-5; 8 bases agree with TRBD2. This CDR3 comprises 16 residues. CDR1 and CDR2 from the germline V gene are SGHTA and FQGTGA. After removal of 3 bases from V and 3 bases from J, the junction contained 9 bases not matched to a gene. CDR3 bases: TGTGCCAGCAGCTTGCCCGACGGGGGGGGCAAAGAGACCCAGTACTTC. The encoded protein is CASSLPDGGGKETQYF.

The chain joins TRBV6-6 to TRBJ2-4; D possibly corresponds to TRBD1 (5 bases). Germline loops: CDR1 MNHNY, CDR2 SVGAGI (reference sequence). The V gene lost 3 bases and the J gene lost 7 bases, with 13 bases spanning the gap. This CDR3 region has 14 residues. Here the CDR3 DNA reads TGTGCCAGCAGTTATCGCAGGGAAGAGAACATTCAGTACTTC. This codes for CASSYRREENIQYF.

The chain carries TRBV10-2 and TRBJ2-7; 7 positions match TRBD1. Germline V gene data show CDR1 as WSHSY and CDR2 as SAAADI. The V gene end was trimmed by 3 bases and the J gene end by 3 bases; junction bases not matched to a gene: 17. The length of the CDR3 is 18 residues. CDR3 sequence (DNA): TGCGCCAGCAGTGAATTCCGGGACAGTGAAAAGTCTCACTACGAGCAGTACTTC. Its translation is CASSEFRDSEKSHYEQYF.

In DNA, the CDR3 is TGTGCCATCAGTCCCGGTGAGCAGCCCCAGCATTTT. It translates to CAISPGEQPQHF. The chain recombines TRBV10-3 with TRBJ1-5; D gene unclear. This CDR3 has 12 residues. Looked up from germline, CDR1 is ENHRY and CDR2 is SYGVKD. V was cut by 5 bases and J by 7 bases, with 9 bases left in between.

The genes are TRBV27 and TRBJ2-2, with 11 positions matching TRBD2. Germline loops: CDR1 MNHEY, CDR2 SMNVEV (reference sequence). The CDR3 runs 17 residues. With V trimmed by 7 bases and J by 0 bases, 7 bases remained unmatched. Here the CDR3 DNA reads TGTGCCAGCATAACTAGCGGGGGACTCGCGAACACCGGGGAGCTGTTTTTT. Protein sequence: CASITSGGLANTGELFF.

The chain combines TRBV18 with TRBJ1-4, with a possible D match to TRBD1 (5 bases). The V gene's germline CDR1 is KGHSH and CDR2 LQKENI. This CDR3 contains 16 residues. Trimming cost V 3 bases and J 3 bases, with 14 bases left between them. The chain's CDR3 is CASSPPGGGSNEKLFF. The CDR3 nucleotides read TGTGCCAGCTCACCTCCCGGCGGGGGGTCTAATGAAAAACTGTTTTTT.

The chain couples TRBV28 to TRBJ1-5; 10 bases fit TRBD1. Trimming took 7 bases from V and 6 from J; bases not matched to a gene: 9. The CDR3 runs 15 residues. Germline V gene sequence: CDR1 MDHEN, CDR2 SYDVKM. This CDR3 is CASTKSDRGPQPQHF. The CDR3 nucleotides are TGTGCCAGCACTAAAAGCGACAGGGGGCCTCAGCCCCAGCATTTT.

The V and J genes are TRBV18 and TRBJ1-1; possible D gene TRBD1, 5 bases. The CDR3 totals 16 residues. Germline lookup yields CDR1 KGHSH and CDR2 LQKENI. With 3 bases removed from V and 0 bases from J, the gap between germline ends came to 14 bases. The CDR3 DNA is TGTGCCAGCTCACCTCGGGGGACGGAAGTGAACACTGAAGCTTTCTTT. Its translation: CASSPRGTEVNTEAFF.

The CDR3 sequence is CASSTRGTQYF. The CDR3 DNA follows: TGTGCCAGCAGTACCCGGGGGACCCAGTACTTC. The chain links TRBV6-5 to TRBJ2-5, with D possibly being TRBD2 (5 bases). With 5 bases removed from V and 7 bases from J, the gap between germline ends came to 8 bases. The CDR3 length is 11 residues. Germline loops: CDR1 MNHEY, CDR2 SVGAGI.

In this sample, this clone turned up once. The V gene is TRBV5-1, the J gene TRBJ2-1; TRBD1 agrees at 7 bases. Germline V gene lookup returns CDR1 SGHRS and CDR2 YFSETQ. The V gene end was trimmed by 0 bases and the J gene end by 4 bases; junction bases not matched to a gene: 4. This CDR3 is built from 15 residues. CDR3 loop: CASSLDRGGYNEQFF. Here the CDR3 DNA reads TGCGCCAGCAGCTTGGACAGGGGTGGGTACAATGAGCAGTTCTTC.

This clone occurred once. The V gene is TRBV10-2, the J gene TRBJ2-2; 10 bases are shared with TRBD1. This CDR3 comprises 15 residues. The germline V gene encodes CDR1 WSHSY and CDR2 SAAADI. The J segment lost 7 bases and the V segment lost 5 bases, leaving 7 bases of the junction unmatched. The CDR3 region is CASSPGQGRIGELFF. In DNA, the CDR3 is TGCGCCAGCAGTCCGGGACAGGGGAGGATCGGGGAGCTGTTTTTT.

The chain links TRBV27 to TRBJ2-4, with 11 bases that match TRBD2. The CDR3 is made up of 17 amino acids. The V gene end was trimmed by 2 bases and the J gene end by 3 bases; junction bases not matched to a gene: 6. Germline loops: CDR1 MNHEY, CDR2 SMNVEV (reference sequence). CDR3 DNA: TGTGCCAGCAGTTTAATAGCGGGAGGGCCCGGCAAAAACATTCAGTACTTC. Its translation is CASSLIAGGPGKNIQYF.